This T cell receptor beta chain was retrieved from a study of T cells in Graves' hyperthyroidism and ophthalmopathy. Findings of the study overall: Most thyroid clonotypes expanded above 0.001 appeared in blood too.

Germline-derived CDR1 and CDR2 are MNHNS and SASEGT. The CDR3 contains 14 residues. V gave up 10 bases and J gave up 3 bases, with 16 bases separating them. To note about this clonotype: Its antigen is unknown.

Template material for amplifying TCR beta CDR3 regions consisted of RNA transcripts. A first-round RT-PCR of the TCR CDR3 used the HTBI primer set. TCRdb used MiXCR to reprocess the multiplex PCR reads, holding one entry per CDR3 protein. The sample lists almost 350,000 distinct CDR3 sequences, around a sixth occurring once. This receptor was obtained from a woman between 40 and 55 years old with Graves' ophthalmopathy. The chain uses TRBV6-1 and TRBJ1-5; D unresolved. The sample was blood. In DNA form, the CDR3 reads TGTGCCACCCTCGAGACGGAACACAATCAGCCCCAGCATTTT. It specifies CATLETEHNQPQHF.